This T cell receptor (beta chain) was documented in a study of blood T cell repertoires in COVID-19. About the research overall: The United States, Italy and Spain provided the acute and convalescent COVID-19 samples.

The Seattle patients, enrolled during active infection, were followed longitudinally. The CDR3 consists of 13 residues. V lost 1 base, J lost 8 bases, and 6 bases lay in between. CDR1 and CDR2 (germline): LGHDT, YNNKEL (reference sequence). In the original analysis: How many nucleated cells were present was estimated from reference gene primer amplification. The repertoire was sequenced with immunoSEQ multiplex PCR; TCRdb's copy has only in-frame clones and lacks some. V and J calls and clone size come straight from that table; D and trimming were deduced from the DNA. The repertoire consists of under 450,000 clones, with 89% occurring once and the leading ten covering about 1.4%.

The sequencing input was peripheral blood. The TCR originated in a middle-aged woman with COVID-19, enrolled during active disease. The J gene is TRBJ1-6, the V gene TRBV3-1 (or the pseudogene TRBV3-2); D not certain. The CDR3 region has the DNA TGTGCCAGCAGCCAAGCCCCTGATTCACCCCTCCACTTT. This gives the protein CASSQAPDSPLHF.